The 13 T cell receptor beta chains below all came from one sample that was sequenced in a study of blood T cell repertoires in COVID-19. Assay: immunoSEQ multiplex PCR; the TCRdb copy retains only in-frame clones and omits some. The top ten hold around 17% of the sample, which has fewer than 150,000 clones, approximately 80% seen once. Specimen: peripheral blood. These receptors were taken from a woman between 50 and 59 years old with acute or convalescent COVID-19.

V is TRBV19 and J is TRBJ1-4, with TRBD1 matching 9 bases. Per germline, CDR1 LNHDA and CDR2 SQIVND (reference sequence). The CDR3 is 15 amino acids. V shed 7 bases and J 7 bases; nucleotides not matched to a gene: 10. The CDR3 DNA follows: TGTGCCAGTACCCCAGGGACAGGGTTGTTTGAAAAACTGTTTTTT. Protein: CASTPGTGLFEKLFF. The whole variable domain, filled in from reference TRBV19 and TRBJ1-4, reads DGGITQSPKYLFRKEGQNVTLSCEQNLNHDAMYWYRQDPGQGLRLIYYSQIVNDFQKGDIAEGYSVSREKKESFPLTVTSAQKNPTAFYLCASTPGTGLFEKLFFGSGTQLSVL.

The chain has TRBV3-1 (or the pseudogene TRBV3-2) and TRBJ1-6; D perhaps matches TRBD1 (5 bases). This CDR3 region has 17 residues. V was pared by 3 bases and J by 6 bases, with 18 bases between. Germline CDR1 is LGHDT and CDR2 is YNNKEL (reference sequence). CDR3 residues: CASSQSPPGLVNSPLHF. CDR3 nucleotides: TGTGCCAGCAGCCAGTCTCCCCCGGGACTGGTTAATTCACCCCTCCACTTT.

The V gene is TRBV5-1, the J gene TRBJ2-1, with TRBD2 identical over 7 bases. The J segment lost 1 base and the V segment lost 4 bases, leaving 8 bases of the junction unmatched. The CDR3 length is 16 residues. Germline CDR1 reads SGHRS; CDR2 reads YFSETQ. This chain's CDR3 is CASSPSWGGSYNEQFF. DNA for the CDR3: TGCGCCAGCAGCCCGAGTTGGGGGGGTTCCTACAATGAGCAGTTCTTC.

V usage is TRBV5-1 and J usage is TRBJ1-2; D not certain. The germline V and J ends were trimmed by 4 bases and 6 bases, with 13 bases remaining between them. This CDR3 is built from 13 residues. Germline V CDR1 and CDR2: SGHRS, YFSETQ. The DNA for the CDR3 is TGCGCCAGCAGCGACTCCCGGTCCCATGGCTACACCTTC. Amino acid sequence: CASSDSRSHGYTF. The full variable domain, its missing parts supplied by reference TRBV5-1 and TRBJ1-2, is KAGVTQTPRYLIKTRGQQVTLSCSPISGHRSVSWYQQTPGQGLQFLFEYFSETQRNKGNFPGRFSGRQFSNSRSEMNVSTLELGDSALYLCASSDSRSHGYTFGSGTRLTVV.

The chain carries TRBV18 and TRBJ2-7; TRBD1 matches 8 bases. This CDR3 contains 13 residues. V lost 6 bases, J lost 2 bases, and 3 bases stayed unmatched. In germline, CDR1 is KGHSH, CDR2 LQKENI. In DNA, the CDR3 is TGTGCCAGCTCGCAACAGGGGGCCTACGAGCAGTACTTC. It codes for CASSQQGAYEQYF.

The J gene is TRBJ1-5, the V gene TRBV29-1; no clear D. Trimming shortened V by 4 bases and J by 3 bases, and 10 bases separated the two germline ends. In germline, CDR1 is SQVTM, CDR2 ANQGSEA. CDR3 length: 13 residues. The CDR3 loop reads CSVAWGDNQPQHF. The CDR3 coding sequence is TGCAGCGTTGCGTGGGGAGACAATCAGCCCCAGCATTTT.

This clone is a singleton in its sample. This chain connects TRBV10-3 to TRBJ1-1, with D unresolved. Germline CDR1 and CDR2: ENHRY and SYGVKD. This CDR3 is 13 amino acids long. V was pared by 3 bases and J by 4 bases, with 9 bases between. The CDR3 spells CAISDAGSTEAFF. CDR3 coding DNA: TGTGCCATCAGTGACGCGGGTAGCACTGAAGCTTTCTTT.

A few counts support this clone. This chain uses TRBV7-6 with TRBJ2-2; the match to TRBD1 covers 7 bases. V dropped 11 bases and J dropped 4; count of bases not matched to a gene: 10. CDR1 is SGHVS and CDR2 is FNYEAQ in the germline V gene. CDR3 length: 14 residues. The CDR3 loop is CAVRTGPSTGELFF. The CDR3 coding sequence is TGTGCCGTCCGGACAGGACCCAGCACCGGGGAGCTGTTTTTT.

The rearrangement links TRBV6-1 to TRBJ1-6; 8 bases are shared with TRBD1. This CDR3 spans 18 amino acids. V gave up 2 bases and J gave up 9 bases; unmatched junction bases: 15. Germline assignment: CDR1 MNHNS and CDR2 SASEGT. The CDR3 here is CASSENTGGLVVFSPLHF. In DNA, the CDR3 is TGTGCCAGCAGTGAAAATACAGGGGGTCTCGTGGTATTTTCACCCCTCCACTTT.

This clone came up a few times. This chain uses TRBV5-4 with TRBJ2-7; 7 bases fit TRBD2. J was trimmed by 1 base and V by 4 bases; bases with no gene match: 8. The CDR3 length is 15 residues. The germline CDR1 and CDR2 sequences are SGHNT and YYREEE (reference sequence). CDR3 protein: CASSEGLGPSYEQYF. The CDR3 nucleotides are TGTGCCAGCAGCGAAGGACTAGGTCCGTCCTACGAGCAGTACTTC.

The V and J genes are TRBV3-1 (or the pseudogene TRBV3-2) and TRBJ1-4, with D possibly matching TRBD1 (5 bases). This CDR3 is 15 amino acids long. Between the trimmed V and J ends, which lost 3 bases and 5 bases, there was a span of 13 bases. Germline V gene data show CDR1 as LGHDT and CDR2 as YNNKEL (reference sequence). The CDR3 DNA is TGTGCCAGCAGCCATGGGTCCAGGGCAAATGAAAAACTGTTTTTT. The encoded protein is CASSHGSRANEKLFF.

The chain joins TRBV3-1 (or the pseudogene TRBV3-2) to TRBJ2-7; D might be TRBD1 (6 bases). Trimming left V 6 bases short and J 0 bases short, with 15 bases between. CDR1 is LGHDT and CDR2 is YNNKEL in the germline V gene (reference sequence). This CDR3 spans 15 amino acids. CDR3 loop: CASRRSRDTSYEQYF. CDR3 DNA: TGTGCCAGCAGGCGCTCCCGGGACACCTCCTACGAGCAGTACTTC.

This clone was seen a few times. The chain couples TRBV4-1 to TRBJ2-3; 7 nucleotides match TRBD1. The germline gives CDR1 MGHRA, CDR2 YSYEKL. The ends lost 1 base at V and 2 bases at J; junction bases unmatched: 9. There are 17 residues in the CDR3. CDR3 coding DNA: TGCGCCAGCAGCCAAGTCCTACAGGGGCCACACACAGATACGCAGTATTTT. Translating it yields CASSQVLQGPHTDTQYF.